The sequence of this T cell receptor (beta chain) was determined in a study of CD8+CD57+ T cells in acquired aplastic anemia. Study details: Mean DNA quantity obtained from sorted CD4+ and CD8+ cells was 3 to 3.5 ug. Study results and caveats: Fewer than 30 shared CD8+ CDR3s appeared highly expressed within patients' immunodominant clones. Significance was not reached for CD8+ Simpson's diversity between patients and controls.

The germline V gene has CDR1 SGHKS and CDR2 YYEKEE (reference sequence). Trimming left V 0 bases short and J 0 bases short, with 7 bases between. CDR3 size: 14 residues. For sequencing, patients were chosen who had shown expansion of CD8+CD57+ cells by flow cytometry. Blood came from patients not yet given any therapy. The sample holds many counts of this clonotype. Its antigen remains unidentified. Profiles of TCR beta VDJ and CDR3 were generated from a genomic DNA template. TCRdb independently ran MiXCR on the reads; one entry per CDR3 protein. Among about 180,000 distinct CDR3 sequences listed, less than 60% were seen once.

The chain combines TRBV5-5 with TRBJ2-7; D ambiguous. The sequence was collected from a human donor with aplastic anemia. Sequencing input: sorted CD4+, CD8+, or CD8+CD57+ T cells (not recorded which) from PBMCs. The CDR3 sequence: CASSLEQISYEQYF. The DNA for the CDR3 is TGTGCCAGCAGCTTGGAACAGATCTCCTACGAGCAGTACTTC.